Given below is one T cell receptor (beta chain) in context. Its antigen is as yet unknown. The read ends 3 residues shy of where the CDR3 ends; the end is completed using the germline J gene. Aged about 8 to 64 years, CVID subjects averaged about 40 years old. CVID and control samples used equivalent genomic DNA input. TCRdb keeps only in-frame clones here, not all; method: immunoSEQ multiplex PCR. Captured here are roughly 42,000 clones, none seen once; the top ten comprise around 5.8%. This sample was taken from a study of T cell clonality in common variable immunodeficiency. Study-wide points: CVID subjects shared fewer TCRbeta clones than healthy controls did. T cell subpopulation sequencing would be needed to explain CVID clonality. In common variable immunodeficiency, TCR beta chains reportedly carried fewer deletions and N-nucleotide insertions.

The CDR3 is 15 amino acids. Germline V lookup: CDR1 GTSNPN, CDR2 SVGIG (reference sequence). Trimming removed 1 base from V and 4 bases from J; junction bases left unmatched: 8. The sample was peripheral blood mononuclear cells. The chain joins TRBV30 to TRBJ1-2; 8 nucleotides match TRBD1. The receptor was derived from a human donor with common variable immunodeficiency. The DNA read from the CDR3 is TGTGCCTGGAGTGATAGACAGGGGTTCCTCTATGGC. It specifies CAWSDRQGFLYG. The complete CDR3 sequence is CAWSDRQGFLYGYTF.